This T cell receptor beta chain originates from a study of sequential checkpoint blockade in melanoma. Study context: After both sequences, patients received maintenance nivolumab. General study results and limits: T-cell fraction and clonality followed PD-L1 and CD8+ counts, not mutational load.

Clones were sequenced by immunoSEQ multiplex PCR, and TCRdb holds only the in-frame ones, with some missing. The data contain fewer than 3,500 clones, 15% to 20% of them singletons. Sample treatment: randomized to nivolumab then ipilimumab (arm A) or the reverse (arm B). This clone was recorded at least ten times. Its specificity is not known. Germline V lookup: CDR1 SGHNT, CDR2 YENEEA. There are 14 residues in the CDR3. V shed 2 bases and J shed 4 bases, with 11 bases lying between them. The clonotype comes from a human donor with melanoma. This material consisted of tumor tissue (inferred from file names), taken from a patient given nivolumab and ipilimumab in sequence. The V and J genes are TRBV11-3 and TRBJ1-2; D gene uncertain. This CDR3 is CASSLTAYGYGYTF. CDR3 sequence (DNA): TGTGCCAGCAGCTTAACTGCTTACGGCTATGGCTACACCTTC.